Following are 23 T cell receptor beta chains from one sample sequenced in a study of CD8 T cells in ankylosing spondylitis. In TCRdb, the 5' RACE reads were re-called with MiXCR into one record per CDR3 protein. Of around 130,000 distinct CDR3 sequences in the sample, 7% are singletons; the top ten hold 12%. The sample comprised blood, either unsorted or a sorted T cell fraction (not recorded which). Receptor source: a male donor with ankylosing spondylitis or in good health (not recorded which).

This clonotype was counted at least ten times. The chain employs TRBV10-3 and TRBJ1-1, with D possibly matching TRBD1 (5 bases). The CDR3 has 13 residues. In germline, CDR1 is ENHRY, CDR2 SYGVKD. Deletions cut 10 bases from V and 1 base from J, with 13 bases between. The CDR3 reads CASLKTENTEAFF. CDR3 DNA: TGTGCCAGCCTAAAGACAGAGAACACTGAAGCTTTCTTT.

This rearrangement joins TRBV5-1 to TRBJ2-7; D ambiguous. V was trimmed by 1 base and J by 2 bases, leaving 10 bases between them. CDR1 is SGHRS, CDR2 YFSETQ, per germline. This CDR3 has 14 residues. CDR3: CASSLSRGPYEQYF. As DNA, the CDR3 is TGCGCCAGCAGCTTGTCTCGCGGCCCCTACGAGCAGTACTTC.

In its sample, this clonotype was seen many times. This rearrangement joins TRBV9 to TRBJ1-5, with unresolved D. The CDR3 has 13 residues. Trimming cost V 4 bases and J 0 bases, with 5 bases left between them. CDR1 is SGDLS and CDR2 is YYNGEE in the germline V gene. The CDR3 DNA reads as TGTGCCAGCAGCCGGGTTAGCAATCAGCCCCAGCATTTT. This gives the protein CASSRVSNQPQHF.

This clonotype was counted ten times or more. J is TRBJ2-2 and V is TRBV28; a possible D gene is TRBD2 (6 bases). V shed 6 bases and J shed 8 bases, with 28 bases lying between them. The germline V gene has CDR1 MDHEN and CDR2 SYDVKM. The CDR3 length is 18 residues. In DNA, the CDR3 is TGTGCCAGCAGCCTTCCGATCGGAAGGGACTCCCGTTTTGGGGAGCTGTTTTTT. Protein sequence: CASSLPIGRDSRFGELFF.

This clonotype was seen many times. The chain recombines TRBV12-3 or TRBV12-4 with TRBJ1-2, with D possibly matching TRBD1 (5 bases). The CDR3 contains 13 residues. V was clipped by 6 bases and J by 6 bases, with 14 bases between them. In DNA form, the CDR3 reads TGTGCCAGCAGAGATGGGGGAGTTGATGGCTACACCTTC. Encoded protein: CASRDGGVDGYTF.

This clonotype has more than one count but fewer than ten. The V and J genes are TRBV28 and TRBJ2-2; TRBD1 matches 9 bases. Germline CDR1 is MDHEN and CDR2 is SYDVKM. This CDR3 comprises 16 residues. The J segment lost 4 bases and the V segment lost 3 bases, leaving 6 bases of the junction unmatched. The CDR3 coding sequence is TGTGCCAGCAGTTTCCCGGGACAGGGTCCCACCGGGGAGCTGTTTTTT. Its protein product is CASSFPGQGPTGELFF.

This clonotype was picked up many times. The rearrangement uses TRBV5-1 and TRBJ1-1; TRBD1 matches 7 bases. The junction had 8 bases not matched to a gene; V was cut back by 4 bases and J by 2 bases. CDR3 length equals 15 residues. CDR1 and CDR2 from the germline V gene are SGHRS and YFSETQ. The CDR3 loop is CASSEGTETNTEAFF. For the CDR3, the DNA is TGCGCCAGCAGCGAAGGGACAGAAACCAACACTGAAGCTTTCTTT.

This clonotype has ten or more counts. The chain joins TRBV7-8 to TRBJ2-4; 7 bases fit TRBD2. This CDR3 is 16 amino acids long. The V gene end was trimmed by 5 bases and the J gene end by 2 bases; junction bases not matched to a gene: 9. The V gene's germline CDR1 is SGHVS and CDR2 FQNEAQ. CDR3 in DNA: TGTGCCAGCAGCACCGGGGGAGCGGGAACCAAAAACATTCAGTACTTC. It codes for CASSTGGAGTKNIQYF.

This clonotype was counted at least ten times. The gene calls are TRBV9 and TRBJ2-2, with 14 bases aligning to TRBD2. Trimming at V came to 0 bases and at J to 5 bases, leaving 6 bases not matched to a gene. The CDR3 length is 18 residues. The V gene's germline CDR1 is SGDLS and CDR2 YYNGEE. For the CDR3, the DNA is TGTGCCAGCAGCGTAGGACTAGCGGGAGGGACGCAAACCGGGGAGCTGTTTTTT. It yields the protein CASSVGLAGGTQTGELFF.

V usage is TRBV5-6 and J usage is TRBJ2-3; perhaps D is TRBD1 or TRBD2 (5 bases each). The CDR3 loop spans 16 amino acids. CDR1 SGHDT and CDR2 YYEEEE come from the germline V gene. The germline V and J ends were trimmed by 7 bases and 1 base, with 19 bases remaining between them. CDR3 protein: CASGPGLLGGTDTQYF. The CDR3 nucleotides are TGTGCCAGCGGCCCCGGACTCCTGGGGGGCACAGATACGCAGTATTTT.

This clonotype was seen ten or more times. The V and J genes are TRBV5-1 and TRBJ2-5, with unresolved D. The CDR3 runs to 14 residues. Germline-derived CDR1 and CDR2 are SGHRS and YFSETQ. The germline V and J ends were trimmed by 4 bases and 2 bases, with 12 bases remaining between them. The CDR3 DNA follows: TGCGCCAGCAGCCGGGTGGCAGGACAAGAGACCCAGTACTTC. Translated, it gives CASSRVAGQETQYF.

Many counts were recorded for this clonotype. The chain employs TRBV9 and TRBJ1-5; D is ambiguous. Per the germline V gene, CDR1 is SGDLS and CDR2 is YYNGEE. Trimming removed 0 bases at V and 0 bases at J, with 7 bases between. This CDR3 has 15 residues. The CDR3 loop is CASSVGADSNQPQHF. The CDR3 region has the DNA TGTGCCAGCAGCGTAGGGGCGGATAGCAATCAGCCCCAGCATTTT.

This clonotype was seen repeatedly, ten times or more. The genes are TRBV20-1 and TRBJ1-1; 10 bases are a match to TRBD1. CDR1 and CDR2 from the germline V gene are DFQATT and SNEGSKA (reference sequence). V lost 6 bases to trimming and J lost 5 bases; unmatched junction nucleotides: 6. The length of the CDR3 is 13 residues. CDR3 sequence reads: CSAPGQGGTEAFF. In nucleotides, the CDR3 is TGCAGTGCACCAGGACAGGGGGGAACTGAAGCTTTCTTT.

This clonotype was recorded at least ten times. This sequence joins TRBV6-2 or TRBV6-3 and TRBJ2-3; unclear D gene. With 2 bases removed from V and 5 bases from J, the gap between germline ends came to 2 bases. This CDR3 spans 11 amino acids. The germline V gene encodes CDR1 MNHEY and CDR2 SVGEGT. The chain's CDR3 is CASSYRDTQYF. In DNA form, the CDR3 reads TGTGCCAGCAGTTACAGAGATACGCAGTATTTT.

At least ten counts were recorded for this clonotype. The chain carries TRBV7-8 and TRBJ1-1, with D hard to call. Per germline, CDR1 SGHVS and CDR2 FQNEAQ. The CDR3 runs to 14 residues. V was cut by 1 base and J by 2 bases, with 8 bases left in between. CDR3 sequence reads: CASSLDPGNTEAFF. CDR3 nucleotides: TGTGCCAGCAGCTTAGATCCGGGAAACACTGAAGCTTTCTTT. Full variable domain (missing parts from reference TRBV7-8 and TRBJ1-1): GAGVSQSPRYKVAKRGQDVALRCDPISGHVSLFWYQQALGQGPEFLTYFQNEAQLDKSGLPSDRFFAERPEGSVSTLKIQRTQQEDSAVYLCASSLDPGNTEAFFGQGTRLTVV.

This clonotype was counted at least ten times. The CDR3 is CASSLLVGVKETQYF. The DNA for the CDR3 is TGTGCCAGCAGTCTTCTAGTGGGAGTAAAAGAGACCCAGTACTTC. The rearrangement uses TRBV3-1 and TRBJ2-5; a weak D match, TRBD2 (5 bases). The germline gives CDR1 LGHDT, CDR2 YNNKEL (reference sequence). The CDR3 is 15 residues long. V was cut by 6 bases and J by 3 bases, with 17 bases left in between.

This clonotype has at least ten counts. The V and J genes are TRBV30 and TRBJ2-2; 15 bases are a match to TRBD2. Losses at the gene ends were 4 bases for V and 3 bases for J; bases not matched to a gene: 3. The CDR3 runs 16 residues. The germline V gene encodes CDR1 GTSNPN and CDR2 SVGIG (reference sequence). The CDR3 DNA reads TGTGCCTGGAAAGGGACTAGCGGGGGGTACACCGGGGAGCTGTTTTTT. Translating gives CAWKGTSGGYTGELFF.

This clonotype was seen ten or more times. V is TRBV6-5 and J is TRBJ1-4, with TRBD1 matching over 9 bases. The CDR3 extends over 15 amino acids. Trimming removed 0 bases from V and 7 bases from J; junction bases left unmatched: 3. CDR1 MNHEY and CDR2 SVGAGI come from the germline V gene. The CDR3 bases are TGTGCCAGCAGTTACTCGGGACAGGGACTTGAAAAACTGTTTTTT. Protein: CASSYSGQGLEKLFF.

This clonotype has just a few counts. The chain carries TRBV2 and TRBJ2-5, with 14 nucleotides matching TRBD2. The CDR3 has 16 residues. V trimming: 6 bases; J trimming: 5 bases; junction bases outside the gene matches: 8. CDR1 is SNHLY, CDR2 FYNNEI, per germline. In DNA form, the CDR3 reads TGTGCCAGCAGAGGGACTAGCGGGGGATGGAGGGAGACCCAGTACTTC. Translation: CASRGTSGGWRETQYF.

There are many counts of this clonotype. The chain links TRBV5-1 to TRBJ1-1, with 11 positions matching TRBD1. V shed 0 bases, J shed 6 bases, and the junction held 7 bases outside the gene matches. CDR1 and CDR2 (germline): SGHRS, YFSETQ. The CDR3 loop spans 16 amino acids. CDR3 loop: CASSLADRGLGAEAFF. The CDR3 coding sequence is TGCGCCAGCAGCTTGGCGGACAGGGGGCTCGGGGCTGAAGCTTTCTTT.

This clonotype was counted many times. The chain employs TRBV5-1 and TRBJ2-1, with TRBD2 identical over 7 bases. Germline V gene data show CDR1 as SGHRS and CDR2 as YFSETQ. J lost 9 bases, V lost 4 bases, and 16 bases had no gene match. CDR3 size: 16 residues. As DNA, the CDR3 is TGCGCCAGCAGCCCCCTAGGCGGGAGTACAAGTGGTGAGCAGTTCTTC. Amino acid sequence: CASSPLGGSTSGEQFF.

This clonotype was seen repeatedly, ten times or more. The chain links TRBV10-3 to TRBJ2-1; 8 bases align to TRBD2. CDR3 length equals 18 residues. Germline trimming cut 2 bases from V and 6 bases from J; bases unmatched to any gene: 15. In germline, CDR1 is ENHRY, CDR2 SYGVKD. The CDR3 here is CAISEHLGNSAGGNEQFF. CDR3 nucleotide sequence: TGTGCCATCAGTGAGCATTTGGGTAATTCGGCGGGAGGCAATGAGCAGTTCTTC.

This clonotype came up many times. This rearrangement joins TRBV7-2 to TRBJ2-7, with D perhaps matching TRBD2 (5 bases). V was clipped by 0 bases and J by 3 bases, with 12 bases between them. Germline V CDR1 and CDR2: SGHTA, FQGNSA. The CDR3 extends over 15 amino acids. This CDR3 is CASSLALPGNYEQYF. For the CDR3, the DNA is TGTGCCAGCAGCTTAGCGCTCCCGGGGAACTACGAGCAGTACTTC.